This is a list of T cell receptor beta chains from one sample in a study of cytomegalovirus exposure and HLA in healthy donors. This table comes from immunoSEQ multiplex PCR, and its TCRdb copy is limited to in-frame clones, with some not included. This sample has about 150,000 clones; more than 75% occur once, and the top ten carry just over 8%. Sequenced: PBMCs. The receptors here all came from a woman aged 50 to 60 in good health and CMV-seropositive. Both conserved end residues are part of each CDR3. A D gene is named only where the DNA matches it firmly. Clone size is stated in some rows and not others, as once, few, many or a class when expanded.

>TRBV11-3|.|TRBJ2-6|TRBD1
CASSLGQGGSGANVLTF
TGTGCCAGCAGCTTAGGACAGGGTGGCTCTGGGGCCAACGTCCTGACTTTC
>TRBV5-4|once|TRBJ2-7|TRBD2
CASSLSSGSAYEQYF
TGTGCCAGCAGCTTATCTAGCGGATCCGCATACGAGCAGTACTTC
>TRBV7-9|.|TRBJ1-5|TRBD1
CASSSGQGSQPQHF
TGTGCCAGCAGCTCCGGACAGGGGAGTCAGCCCCAGCATTTT
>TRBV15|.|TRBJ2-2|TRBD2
CATSEPLAANTGELFF
TGTGCCACCAGCGAACCCCTAGCGGCGAACACCGGGGAGCTGTTTTTT
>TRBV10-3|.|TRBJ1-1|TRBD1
CAISASGTGAYSEAFF
TGTGCCATCAGTGCGTCCGGGACAGGGGCATATTCTGAAGCTTTCTTT
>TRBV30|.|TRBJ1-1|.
CAWSWEVNTEAFF
TGTGCCTGGAGTTGGGAGGTGAACACTGAAGCTTTCTTT
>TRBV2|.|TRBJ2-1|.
CASSEYNEQFF
TGTGCCAGCAGTGAGTATAATGAGCAGTTCTTC
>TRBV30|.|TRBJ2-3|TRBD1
CAWSVDRGTDTQYF
TGTGCCTGGAGCGTAGACAGGGGCACAGATACGCAGTATTTT
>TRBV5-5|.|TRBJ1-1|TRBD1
CASSLLGTGTLGTEAFF
TGTGCCAGCAGCTTGTTAGGGACAGGGACGTTGGGCACTGAAGCTTTCTTT
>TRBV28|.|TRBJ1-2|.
CASSLFTGYGYTF
TGTGCCAGCAGTTTATTCACCGGCTATGGCTACACCTTC
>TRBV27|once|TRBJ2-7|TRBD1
CASSEGQPSSYEQYF
TGTGCCAGCAGTGAGGGACAGCCGAGCTCCTACGAGCAGTACTTC
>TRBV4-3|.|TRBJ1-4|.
CASSQDEGGTRPNEKLFF
TGCGCCAGCAGCCAAGATGAGGGGGGGACTCGGCCTAATGAAAAACTGTTTTTT
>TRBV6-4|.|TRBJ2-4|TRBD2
CASSVPSTGRRKAKNIQYF
TGTGCCAGCAGTGTCCCATCTACCGGGAGGAGAAAGGCCAAAAACATTCAGTACTTC
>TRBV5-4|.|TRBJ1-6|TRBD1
CASSPDRGSYSPLHF
TGTGCCAGCAGCCCGGACAGGGGGTCTTATTCACCCCTCCACTTT
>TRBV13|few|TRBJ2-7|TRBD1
CASSSLTGGGYEQYF
TGTGCCAGCAGCTCTCTGACAGGGGGAGGCTACGAGCAGTACTTC
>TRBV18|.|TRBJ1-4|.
CASSPQGTNEKLFF
TGTGCCAGCTCACCACAGGGGACTAATGAAAAACTGTTTTTT
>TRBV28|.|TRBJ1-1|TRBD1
CASSSLDRDLYTEAFF
TGTGCCAGCAGTTCTCTCGACAGGGACTTGTACACTGAAGCTTTCTTT
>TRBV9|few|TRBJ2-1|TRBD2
CASSVISGPNEQFF
TGTGCCAGCAGCGTAATTAGCGGGCCCAATGAGCAGTTCTTC
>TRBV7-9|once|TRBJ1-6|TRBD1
CASRPGGYSPLHF
TGTGCCAGCCGACCAGGGGGCTATTCACCCCTCCACTTT
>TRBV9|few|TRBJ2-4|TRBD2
CASSAGLAGEPTKNIQYF
TGTGCCAGCAGCGCGGGACTAGCGGGAGAACCAACCAAAAACATTCAGTACTTC
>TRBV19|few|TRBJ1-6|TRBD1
CASRGTGYSPLHF
TGTGCCAGTAGGGGGACAGGGTACTCACCCCTCCACTTT
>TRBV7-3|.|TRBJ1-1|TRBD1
CASSLSGGITEAFF
TGTGCCAGCAGCTTATCAGGGGGGATCACTGAAGCTTTCTTT
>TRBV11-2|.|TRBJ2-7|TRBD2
CASSLTSGSYEQYF
TGTGCCAGCAGCCTGACTAGCGGAAGCTACGAGCAGTACTTC
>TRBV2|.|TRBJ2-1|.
CASSPDSSSYNEQFF
TGTGCCAGCAGCCCAGACAGTAGCTCCTACAATGAGCAGTTCTTC
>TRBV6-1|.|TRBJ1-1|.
CASIRGNSEAFF
TGTGCCAGCATACGAGGTAACTCCGAAGCTTTCTTT
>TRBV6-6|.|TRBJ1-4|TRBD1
CASSPGQGNEKLFF
TGTGCCAGCAGTCCGGGACAGGGGAATGAAAAACTGTTTTTT
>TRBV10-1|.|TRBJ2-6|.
CASSDGGPGANVLTF
TGCGCCAGCAGTGATGGCGGCCCAGGGGCCAACGTCCTGACTTTC
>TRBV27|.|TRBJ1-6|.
CASSLNLGDGGYNSPLHF
TGTGCCAGCAGTTTAAATCTGGGCGATGGGGGGTACAATTCACCCCTCCACTTT
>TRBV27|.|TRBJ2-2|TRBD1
CASRRNRGLTGELFF
TGTGCCAGCAGACGAAACAGGGGGCTTACCGGGGAGCTGTTTTTT
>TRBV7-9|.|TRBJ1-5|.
CATDPGRNQPQHF
TGTGCTACCGACCCGGGGAGAAATCAGCCCCAGCATTTT
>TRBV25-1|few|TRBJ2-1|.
CASSEYGGNYNEQFF
TGTGCCAGCAGTGAATATGGAGGGAACTACAATGAGCAGTTCTTC
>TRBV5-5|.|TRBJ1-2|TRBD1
CASSLGTGEAYGYTF
TGTGCCAGCAGCTTAGGGACAGGAGAAGCATATGGCTACACCTTC
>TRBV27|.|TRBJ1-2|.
CASSVIPFYGYTF
TGTGCCAGTTCAGTTATTCCCTTCTATGGCTACACCTTC
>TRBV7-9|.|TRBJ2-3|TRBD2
CASIRLAGDGTQYF
TGTGCCAGCATCCGACTAGCGGGAGATGGTACGCAGTATTTT
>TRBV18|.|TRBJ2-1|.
CASSPTPGTYNEQFF
TGTGCCAGCTCACCCACGCCGGGAACCTACAATGAGCAGTTCTTC
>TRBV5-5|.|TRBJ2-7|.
CASTETVQLYEQYF
TGTGCCAGCACAGAGACAGTCCAACTCTACGAGCAGTACTTC
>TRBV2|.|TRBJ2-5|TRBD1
CASSRTGVETQYF
TGTGCCAGCAGTCGGACAGGGGTAGAGACCCAGTACTTC
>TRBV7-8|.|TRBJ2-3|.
CASSSGSRGDTQYF
TGTGCCAGCAGCTCTGGGAGTAGGGGGGATACGCAGTATTTT
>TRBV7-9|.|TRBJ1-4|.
CASSLAGDSNEKLFF
TGTGCCAGCAGCTTAGCAGGGGACTCTAATGAAAAACTGTTTTTT
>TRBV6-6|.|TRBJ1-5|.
CASSYGDDQPQHF
TGTGCCAGCAGTTACGGAGATGATCAGCCCCAGCATTTT
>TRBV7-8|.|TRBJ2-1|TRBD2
CASSLGLAHYNEQFF
TGTGCCAGCAGCTTAGGACTAGCGCACTACAATGAGCAGTTCTTC
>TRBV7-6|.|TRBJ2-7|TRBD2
CASSLGWTSRDSYEQYF
TGTGCCAGCAGCTTGGGTTGGACTAGCCGAGACTCCTACGAGCAGTACTTC
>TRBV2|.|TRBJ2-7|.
CASRAPYEQYF
TGTGCCAGCAGGGCTCCCTACGAGCAGTACTTC
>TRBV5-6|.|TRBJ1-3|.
CASSLGQGGNTIYF
TGTGCCAGCAGCTTGGGCCAGGGAGGAAACACCATATATTTT
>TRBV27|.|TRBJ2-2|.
CASSFWGDSTGELFF
TGTGCCAGCAGTTTTTGGGGAGATAGCACCGGGGAGCTGTTTTTT
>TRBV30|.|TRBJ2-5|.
CAWSRTLQETQYF
TGTGCCTGGAGTCGGACACTTCAAGAGACCCAGTACTTC
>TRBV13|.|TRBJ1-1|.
CASSPRGNTEAFF
TGTGCCAGCAGCCCCAGGGGAAACACTGAAGCTTTCTTT
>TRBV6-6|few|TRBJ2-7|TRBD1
CASSYRTGDEQYF
TGTGCCAGCAGTTACCGGACAGGTGACGAGCAGTACTTC
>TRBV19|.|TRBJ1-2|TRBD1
CASSTHNPTPGQGAPAYGYTF
TGTGCCAGTAGTACCCACAACCCTACCCCGGGACAGGGGGCCCCAGCCTATGGCTACACCTTC
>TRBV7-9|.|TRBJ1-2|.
CASSWGEGYGGYTF
TGTGCCAGCAGTTGGGGGGAAGGGTATGGTGGCTACACCTTC
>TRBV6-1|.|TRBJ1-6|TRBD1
CASSTMTGGESPLHF
TGTGCCAGCAGTACAATGACAGGGGGTGAATCACCCCTCCACTTT
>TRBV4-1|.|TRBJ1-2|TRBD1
CASSQDPTGVMRDGYTF
TGCGCCAGCAGCCAAGATCCGACAGGGGTAATGAGGGATGGCTACACCTTC
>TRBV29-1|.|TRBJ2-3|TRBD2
CSVELAGVIDTQYF
TGCAGCGTTGAATTAGCGGGAGTTATAGATACGCAGTATTTT
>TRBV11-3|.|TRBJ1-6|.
CASSSRSGYNSPLHF
TGTGCCAGCAGCTCCAGATCAGGTTATAATTCACCCCTCCACTTT
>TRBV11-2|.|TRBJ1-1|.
CASSSPQSGVGEAFF
TGTGCCAGCAGCTCCCCCCAGTCAGGGGTCGGAGAAGCTTTCTTT
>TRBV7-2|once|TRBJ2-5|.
CASSRELYRGETQYF
TGTGCCAGCAGCCGAGAACTTTATAGGGGAGAGACCCAGTACTTC
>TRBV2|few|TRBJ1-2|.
CATDQGLYGYTF
TGTGCCACCGACCAGGGACTCTATGGCTACACCTTC